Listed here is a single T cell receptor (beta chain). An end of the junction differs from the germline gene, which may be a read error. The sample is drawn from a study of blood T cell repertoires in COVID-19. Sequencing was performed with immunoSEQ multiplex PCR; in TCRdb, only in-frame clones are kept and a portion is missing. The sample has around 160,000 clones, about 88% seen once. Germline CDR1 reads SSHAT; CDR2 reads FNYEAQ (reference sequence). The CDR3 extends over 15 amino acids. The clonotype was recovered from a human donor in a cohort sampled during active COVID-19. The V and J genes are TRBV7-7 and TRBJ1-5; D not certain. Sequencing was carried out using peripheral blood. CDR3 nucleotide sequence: TGTGCTAGCAGCTTAAGATCTTGCGGCAATCAGCCCCAGCATTTT. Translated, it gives CASSLRSCGNQPQHF.